This T cell receptor (beta chain) was sequenced during a study of human T cells and chemical hapten exposure. Whole-study results and caveats: Compared with pre-sensitization or healthy control sets, expanded TCRs clustered more. Counts of expanded TCRs at PT1 were positively correlated with patch test score.

Regarding this clonotype: Antigen: not known.

Library construction involved attaching unique molecular identifiers to individual cDNA molecules, which allowed quantitative, reproducible TCR counting. TCRdb re-derived calls from the RACE reads in MiXCR, one entry per CDR3 protein. The sample holds 110,000 to 150,000 distinct CDR3 sequences; over 9.5% are singletons and the top ten take 1.2% to 1.5%. Germline-derived CDR1 and CDR2 are SGHTA and FQGNSA. The CDR3 is made up of 14 amino acids. With 10 bases clipped from V and 6 bases from J, the junction kept 11 bases outside the gene matches. The time point is: patch test 2, 6 weeks after DPC sensitization. Described treatment: therapeutic diphenylcyclopropenone sensitization with weekly scalp DPC.

The chain links TRBV7-2 to TRBJ2-2; 7 nucleotides agree with TRBD1. The clonotype comes from a woman in her forties or fifties with alopecia areata. Some clones in this sample may be carry-over from other donors' samples. The source material was whole blood, sampled in connection with sensitization to the hapten diphenylcyclopropenone (DPC). The CDR3 sequence is CATGTDAFPGELFF. The CDR3, as DNA: TGTGCCACCGGGACAGATGCTTTCCCCGGGGAGCTGTTTTTT.